The 16 T cell receptor beta chains presented below share a single source sample, sequenced in a study of glioma-infiltrating T cells. Using RNA template, CDR3s of TCR alpha and beta were amplified with iRepertoire arm-PCR. MiXCR was run by TCRdb on the multiplex PCR reads, yielding one entry per CDR3 protein. Of tens of thousands of distinct CDR3 sequences in the sample, about 37% were seen once. Sequencing input: glioma tissue, nonneoplastic brain tissue, or PBMCs (not recorded which). These receptors all stem from a human donor with low-grade glioma or glioblastoma, undergoing nonglioma brain surgery, or in good health (not recorded which).

The rearrangement joins TRBV28 to TRBJ1-1, with a possible D match to TRBD1 (6 bases). The CDR3 covers 13 residues. Deletions cut 5 bases from V and 5 bases from J, with 12 bases between. Germline loops: CDR1 MDHEN, CDR2 SYDVKM. The CDR3, as DNA: TGTGCCAGCAGTCGGTCCGGGACAACTGAAGCTTTCTTT. It translates to CASSRSGTTEAFF. Full variable domain (remainder filled in from reference TRBV28 and TRBJ1-1): DVKVTQSSRYLVKRTGEKVFLECVQDMDHENMFWYRQDPGLGLRLIYFSYDVKMKEKGDIPEGYSVSREKKERFSLILESASTNQTSMYLCASSRSGTTEAFFGQGTRLTVV.

This clonotype has ten or more counts. The DNA for the CDR3 is TGTGCCAGCAGCTCAGTAGGGGAGACCCAGTACTTC. Residues: CASSSVGETQYF. The chain employs TRBV7-9 and TRBJ2-5; D remains unclear. V lost 4 bases, J lost 5 bases, and 8 bases lay in between. The V gene's germline CDR1 is SEHNR and CDR2 FQNEAQ (reference sequence). CDR3 length: 12 amino acids.

Note on this clonotype: The CDR3 ends on some other residue instead of the conserved phenylalanine or tryptophan, so this is likely a read error. The chain uses TRBV20-1 and TRBJ1-2; a possible D gene is TRBD1 (5 bases). The length of the CDR3 is 11 residues. Germline loops: CDR1 DFQATT, CDR2 SNEGSKA (reference sequence). Trimming removed 3 bases at V and 11 bases at J, with 13 bases between. CDR3 region: CSASKGYRYTL. CDR3 sequence (DNA): TGCAGTGCTAGTAAGGGGTATCGATACACCTTA.

This clonotype occurred many times. The chain combines TRBV4-3 with TRBJ2-2; 9 bases align to TRBD1. CDR1 and CDR2 from the germline V gene are LGHNA and YSLEER. The V segment lost 4 bases and the J segment 14 bases; nucleotides outside the gene matches: 8. The CDR3 is 13 residues long. The CDR3 DNA is TGCGCCAGCAGCCTTTCGACAGGGGGTCTACTGTTTTTT. This translates into CASSLSTGGLLFF.

This clonotype appeared many times. The chain recombines TRBV18 with TRBJ2-5; 9 nucleotides match TRBD1. Trimming cost V 6 bases and J 1 base; bases outside gene matches: 6. This CDR3 region has 15 residues. Germline CDR1 and CDR2: KGHSH and LQKENI. CDR3 sequence reads: CASSRGQGLQETQYF. The CDR3 nucleotides are TGTGCCAGCTCCCGGGGACAGGGCCTCCAAGAGACCCAGTACTTC.

On this clonotype itself: Compared with germline, one end of the junction differs, possibly owing to a read error. The rearrangement uses TRBV24-1 and TRBJ2-2; TRBD2 matches at 7 bases. This CDR3 contains 12 residues. Germline assignment: CDR1 KGHDR and CDR2 SFDVKD. The CDR3 loop reads CATIGFGGGLFF. As DNA, the CDR3 is TGTGCCACCATTGGTTTCGGCGGGGGGCTGTTTTTT.

Of note for this clonotype: A read error may explain this, as a much larger clone is one base away. The rearrangement uses TRBV3-1 and TRBJ2-7; 9 bases line up with TRBD1. Germline V gene lookup returns CDR1 LGHDT and CDR2 YNNKEL (reference sequence). The CDR3 totals 13 residues. This CDR3 reads CASSLFTGGEEYF. The CDR3 DNA reads as TGTGCCAGCAGTTTATTTACAGGGGGCGAGGAGTACTTC.

This clonotype was seen many times. The chain employs TRBV29-1 and TRBJ1-1, with 8 bases fitting TRBD1. Germline loops: CDR1 SQVTM, CDR2 ANQGSEA. Germline trimming cut 7 bases from V and 1 base from J; bases unmatched to any gene: 5. The CDR3 is 13 residues long. CDR3 DNA: TGCAGCGCGAACAGGGGGGCGAACACTGAAGCTTTCTTT. Its protein product is CSANRGANTEAFF.

CDR3 DNA: TGTGCCAGCAGTGAACCGGACAGAGTGAATAAGCAGTACTTC. It encodes CASSEPDRVNKQYF. The rearrangement joins TRBV25-1 to TRBJ2-7; maybe TRBD1 (6 bases). Per germline, CDR1 MGHDK and CDR2 SYGVNS. The CDR3 sequence is 14 residues long. Trimming stripped 2 bases from V and 8 bases from J, with 16 bases between.

This clonotype was seen ten or more times. This sequence joins TRBV19 and TRBJ2-7; tentatively, D is TRBD2 (5 bases). V lost 5 bases, J lost 6 bases, and 8 bases lay in between. Germline CDR1 is LNHDA and CDR2 is SQIVND (reference sequence). The CDR3 loop spans 11 amino acids. In DNA, the CDR3 is TGTGCCAGTAGTGGGAGCGGCGAGCAGTACTTC. It specifies CASSGSGEQYF. Full variable domain (rest looked up from reference TRBV19 and TRBJ2-7): DGGITQSPKYLFRKEGQNVTLSCEQNLNHDAMYWYRQDPGQGLRLIYYSQIVNDFQKGDIAEGYSVSREKKESFPLTVTSAQKNPTAFYLCASSGSGEQYFGPGTRLTVT.

The chain is built from TRBV2 and TRBJ2-7, with TRBD1 matching 9 bases. V dropped 7 bases and J dropped 5; count of bases not matched to a gene: 9. Germline loops: CDR1 SNHLY, CDR2 FYNNEI. This CDR3 region has 14 residues. The CDR3 sequence is CASTPKGQGHEQYF. The CDR3 DNA sequence: TGTGCCAGCACCCCTAAGGGACAGGGCCACGAGCAGTACTTC.

This clonotype was counted at least ten times. The chain couples TRBV7-3 to TRBJ2-6; 11 bases match TRBD2. V lost 3 bases and J lost 4; bases outside the gene matches: 8. Germline V CDR1 and CDR2: SGHTA, FQGTGA. The CDR3 extends over 18 amino acids. CDR3 loop: CASSLASGRSEGANVLTF. DNA of the CDR3: TGTGCCAGCAGCTTGGCTAGCGGGAGGTCCGAAGGGGCCAACGTCCTGACTTTC.

The chain carries TRBV4-1 and TRBJ2-5; D is ambiguous. Between the trimmed V and J ends, which lost 5 bases and 7 bases, there was a span of 14 bases. The CDR3 covers 13 residues. In germline, CDR1 is MGHRA, CDR2 YSYEKL. The CDR3 nucleotides read TGCGCCAGCAGCTTTCAGACCAAAGGGACCCAGTACTTC. This codes for CASSFQTKGTQYF.

At least ten counts were recorded for this clonotype. This chain links TRBV7-9 with TRBJ1-5; unclear D gene. CDR1 and CDR2 (germline): SEHNR, FQNEAQ (reference sequence). Trimming removed 5 bases at V and 10 bases at J, with 12 bases between. The CDR3 is made up of 12 amino acids. Here the CDR3 reads CASSPAGGPQHF. CDR3 nucleotides: TGTGCCAGCAGCCCGGCGGGAGGACCCCAGCATTTT.

Ten or more counts support this clonotype. The CDR3 sequence: CASSLGSRDANGGQYF. Written as DNA, the CDR3 is TGTGCCAGCAGCTTAGGCTCCCGGGACGCCAATGGTGGGCAGTACTTC. V is TRBV7-8 and J is TRBJ2-7; either TRBD1 or TRBD2 may supply D (5 bases each). Looked up from germline, CDR1 is SGHVS and CDR2 is FQNEAQ. V lost 1 base, J lost 9 bases, and 22 bases lay in between. The CDR3 runs 16 residues.

Many counts were recorded for this clonotype. This chain uses TRBV7-8 with TRBJ2-3; no clear D. Germline CDR1 SGHVS, CDR2 FQNEAQ. V lost 0 bases, J lost 0 bases, and 13 bases lay in between. The CDR3 covers 17 residues. The CDR3 nucleotides read TGTGCCAGCAGCTTAGCACCTAACCCAACTAGCACAGATACGCAGTATTTT. Its protein is CASSLAPNPTSTDTQYF.